This TCR beta chain was recovered during a study of Graves' ophthalmopathy and Graves' hyperthyroidism. This CDR3 is built from 16 residues. Germline V lookup: CDR1 KGHDR, CDR2 SFDVKD. V lost 6 bases to trimming and J lost 4 bases; unmatched junction nucleotides: 4. Regarding the study as a whole: Stable hyperthyroidism and ophthalmopathy were told apart by a 13-signature model, which achieved 85% to 90% sensitivity and roughly 76% specificity.

Amplification of the TCR beta CDR3 regions used RNA transcripts (as template). RT-PCR in the first round used HTBI primers; a second-round multiplex PCR followed. Via MiXCR, TCRdb re-called the multiplex PCR reads, giving one row per CDR3 protein. This repertoire shows under 350,000 distinct CDR3 sequences, 15% to 20% found once; its top ten account for roughly an eighth. Enrollment excluded any patients with other autoimmune diseases, uncontrolled infections, pregnancy or lactation. This clonotype was recorded many times. Its cognate antigen is unknown. The source of this sequence is an adult man with Graves' ophthalmopathy. The sample was peripheral blood. The V gene is TRBV24-1, the J gene TRBJ2-2, with 13 nucleotides matching TRBD2. In nucleotides, the CDR3 is TGTGCCACCAGTCCGGGACTAGCGGGACGCACCGGGGAGCTGTTTTTT. Translation: CATSPGLAGRTGELFF.